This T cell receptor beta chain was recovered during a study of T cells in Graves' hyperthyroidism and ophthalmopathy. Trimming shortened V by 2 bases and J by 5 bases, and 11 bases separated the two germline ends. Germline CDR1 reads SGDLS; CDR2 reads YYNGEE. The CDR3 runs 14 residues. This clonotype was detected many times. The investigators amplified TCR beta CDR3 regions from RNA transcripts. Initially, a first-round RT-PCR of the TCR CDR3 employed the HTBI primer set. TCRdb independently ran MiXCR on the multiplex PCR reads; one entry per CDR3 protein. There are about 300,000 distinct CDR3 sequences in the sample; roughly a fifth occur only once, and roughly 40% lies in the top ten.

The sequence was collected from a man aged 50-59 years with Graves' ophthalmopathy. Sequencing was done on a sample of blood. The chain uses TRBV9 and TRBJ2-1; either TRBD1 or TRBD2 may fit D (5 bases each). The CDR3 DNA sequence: TGTGCCAGCAGCGTGGGACCCTTGGACAATGAGCAGTTCTTC. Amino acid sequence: CASSVGPLDNEQFF. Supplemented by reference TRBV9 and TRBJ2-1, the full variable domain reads DSGVTQTPKHLITATGQRVTLRCSPRSGDLSVYWYQQSLDQGLQFLIQYYNGEERAKGNILERFSAQQFPDLHSELNLSSLELGDSALYFCASSVGPLDNEQFFGPGTRLTVL.